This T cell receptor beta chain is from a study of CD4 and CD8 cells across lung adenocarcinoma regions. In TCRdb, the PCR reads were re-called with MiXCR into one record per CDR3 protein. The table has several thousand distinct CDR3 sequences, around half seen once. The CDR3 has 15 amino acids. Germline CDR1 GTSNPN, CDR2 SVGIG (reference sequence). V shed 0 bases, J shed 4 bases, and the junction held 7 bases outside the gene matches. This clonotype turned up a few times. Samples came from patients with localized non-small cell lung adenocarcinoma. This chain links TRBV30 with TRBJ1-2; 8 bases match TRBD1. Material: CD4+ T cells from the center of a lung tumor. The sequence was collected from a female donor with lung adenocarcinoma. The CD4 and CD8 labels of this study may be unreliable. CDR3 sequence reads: CAWSVGQGAFYGYTF. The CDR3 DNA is TGTGCCTGGAGTGTCGGCCAGGGGGCTTTCTATGGCTACACCTTC. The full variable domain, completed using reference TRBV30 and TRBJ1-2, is SQTIHQWPATLVQPVGSPLSLECTVEGTSNPNLYWYRQAAGRGLQLLFYSVGIGQISSEVPQNLSASRPQDRQFILSSKKLLLSDSGFYLCAWSVGQGAFYGYTFGSGTRLTVV.